This T cell receptor beta chain was observed in a study of sequential checkpoint blockade in melanoma. As to treatment: randomized to nivolumab then ipilimumab (arm A) or the reverse (arm B). DNA-damaging chemotherapy had not been given to any patient beforehand. Generated by immunoSEQ multiplex PCR, the TCRdb table keeps only in-frame clones and is missing some. The table has 16,000 or so clones, around 94% seen once; the top ten hold under 25%. V lost 1 base and J 0 bases, leaving 7 bases between the germline ends. Germline-derived CDR1 and CDR2 are MNHEY and SVGAGI. This CDR3 has 14 amino acids. The source of this sequence is a human donor with melanoma. The sequencing here drew on CD8+ T cells sorted from blood (inferred from file names), taken from a patient given nivolumab and ipilimumab in sequence. This chain joins TRBV6-5 and TRBJ2-7, with a weak D call TRBD2 (5 bases). This CDR3 reads CASSYFAGSYEQYF. CDR3 coding DNA: TGTGCCAGCAGTTACTTTGCGGGCTCCTACGAGCAGTACTTC.